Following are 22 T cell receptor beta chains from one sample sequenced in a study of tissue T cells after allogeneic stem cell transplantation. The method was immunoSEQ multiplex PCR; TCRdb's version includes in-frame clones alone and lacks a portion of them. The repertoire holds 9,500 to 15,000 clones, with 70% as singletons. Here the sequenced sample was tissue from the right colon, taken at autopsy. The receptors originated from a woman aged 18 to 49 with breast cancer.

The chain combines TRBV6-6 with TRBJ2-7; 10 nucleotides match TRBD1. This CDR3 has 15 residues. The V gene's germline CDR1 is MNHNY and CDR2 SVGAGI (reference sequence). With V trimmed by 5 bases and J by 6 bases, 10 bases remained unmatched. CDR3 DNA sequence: TGTGCCAGCAGTCCGGGGCATGGGGACAGGGGCGAGCAGTACTTC. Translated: CASSPGHGDRGEQYF.

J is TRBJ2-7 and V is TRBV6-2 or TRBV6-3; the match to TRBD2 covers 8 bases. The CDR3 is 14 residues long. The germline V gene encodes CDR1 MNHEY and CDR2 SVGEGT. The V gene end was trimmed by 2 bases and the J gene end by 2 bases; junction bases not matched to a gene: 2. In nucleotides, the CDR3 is TGTGCCAGCAGTTACGTTAGCGGGGCCTACGAGCAGTACTTC. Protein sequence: CASSYVSGAYEQYF.

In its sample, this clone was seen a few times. The CDR3 sequence is CARERGSGNTIYF. Here the CDR3 DNA reads TGTGCCCGAGAAAGGGGGTCTGGAAACACCATATATTTT. The rearrangement uses TRBV2 and TRBJ1-3; D is possibly TRBD1 (6 bases). V was shortened by 11 bases and J by 1 base, with 12 bases between the two germline ends. The CDR3 runs 13 residues. CDR1 is SNHLY and CDR2 is FYNNEI in the germline V gene. The whole variable domain, filled in from reference TRBV2 and TRBJ1-3, reads EPEVTQTPSHQVTQMGQEVILRCVPISNHLYFYWYRQILGQKVEFLVSFYNNEISEKSEIFDDQFSVERPDGSNFTLKIRSTKLEDSAMYFCARERGSGNTIYFGEGSWLTVV.

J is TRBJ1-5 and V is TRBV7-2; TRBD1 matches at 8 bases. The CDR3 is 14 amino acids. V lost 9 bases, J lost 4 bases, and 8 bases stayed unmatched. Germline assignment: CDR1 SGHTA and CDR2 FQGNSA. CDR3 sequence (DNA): TGTGCCAGTTCTCCCGACAGGGGAAATCAGCCCCAGCATTTT. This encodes CASSPDRGNQPQHF. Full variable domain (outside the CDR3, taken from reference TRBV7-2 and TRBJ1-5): GAGVSQSPSNKVTEKGKDVELRCDPISGHTALYWYRQSLGQGLEFLIYFQGNSAPDKSGLPSDRFSAERTGGSVSTLTIQRTQQEDSAVYLCASSPDRGNQPQHFGDGTRLSIL.

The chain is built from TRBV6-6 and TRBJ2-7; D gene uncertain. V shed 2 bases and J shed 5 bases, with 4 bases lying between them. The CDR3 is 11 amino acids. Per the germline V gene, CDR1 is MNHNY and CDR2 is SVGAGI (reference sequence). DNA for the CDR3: TGTGCCAGCAGTTACCTTAACGAGCAGTACTTC. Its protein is CASSYLNEQYF.

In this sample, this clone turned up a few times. CDR3 sequence (DNA): TGTGCCACCGGGGGTACCTACGAGCAGTACTTC. Protein sequence: CATGGTYEQYF. This sequence joins TRBV7-3 and TRBJ2-7, with D possibly being TRBD2 (6 bases). The V end lost 10 bases, the J end lost 2 bases, and 9 bases lay between the germline ends. CDR1 is SGHTA, CDR2 FQGTGA, per germline. The CDR3 spans 11 residues. Drawing the rest from reference TRBV7-3 and TRBJ2-7, the complete variable domain is GAGVSQTPSNKVTEKGKYVELRCDPISGHTALYWYRQSLGQGPEFLIYFQGTGAADDSGLPNDRFFAVRPEGSVSTLKIQRTERGDSAVYLCATGGTYEQYFGPGTRLTVT.

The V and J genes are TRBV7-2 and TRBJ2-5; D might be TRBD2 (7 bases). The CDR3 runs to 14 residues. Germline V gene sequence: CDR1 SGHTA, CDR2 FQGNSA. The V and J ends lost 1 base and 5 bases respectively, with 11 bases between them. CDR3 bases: TGTGCCAGCAGCTTAGAGTGGGGGGGCGAGACCCAGTACTTC. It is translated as CASSLEWGGETQYF. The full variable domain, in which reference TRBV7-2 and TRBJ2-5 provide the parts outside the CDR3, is GAGVSQSPSNKVTEKGKDVELRCDPISGHTALYWYRQSLGQGLEFLIYFQGNSAPDKSGLPSDRFSAERTGGSVSTLTIQRTQQEDSAVYLCASSLEWGGETQYFGPGTRLLVL.

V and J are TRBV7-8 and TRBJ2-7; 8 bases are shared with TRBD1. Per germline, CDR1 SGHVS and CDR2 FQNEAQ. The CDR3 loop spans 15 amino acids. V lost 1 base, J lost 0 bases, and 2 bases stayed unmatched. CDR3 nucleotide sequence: TGTGCCAGCAGCTTAGTCACAGGGGGCTCCTACGAGCAGTACTTC. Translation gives CASSLVTGGSYEQYF.

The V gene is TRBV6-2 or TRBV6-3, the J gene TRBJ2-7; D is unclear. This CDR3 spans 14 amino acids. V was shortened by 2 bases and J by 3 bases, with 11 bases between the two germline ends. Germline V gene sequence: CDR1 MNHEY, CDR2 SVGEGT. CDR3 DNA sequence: TGTGCCAGCAGTTACGTGTCAGGTAACTACGAGCAGTACTTC. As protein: CASSYVSGNYEQYF.

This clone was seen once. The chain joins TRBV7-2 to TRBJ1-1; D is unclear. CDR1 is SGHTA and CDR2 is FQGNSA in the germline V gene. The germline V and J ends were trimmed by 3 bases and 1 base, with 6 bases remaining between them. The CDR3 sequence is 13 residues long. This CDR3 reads CASSFVGNTEAFF. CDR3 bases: TGTGCCAGCAGCTTCGTCGGGAACACTGAAGCTTTCTTT.

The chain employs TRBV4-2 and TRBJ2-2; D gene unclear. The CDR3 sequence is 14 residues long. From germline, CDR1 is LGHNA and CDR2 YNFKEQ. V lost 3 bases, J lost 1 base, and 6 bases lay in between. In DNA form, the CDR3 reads TGTGCCAGCAGCCACGAAGGGAACACCGGGGAGCTGTTTTTT. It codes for CASSHEGNTGELFF.

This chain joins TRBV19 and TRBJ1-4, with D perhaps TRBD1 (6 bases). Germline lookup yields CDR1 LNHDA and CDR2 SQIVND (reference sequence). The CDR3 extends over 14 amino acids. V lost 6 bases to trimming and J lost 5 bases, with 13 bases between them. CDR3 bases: TGTGCCAGTAGCATCGACAGGAGGAATGAAAAACTGTTTTTT. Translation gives CASSIDRRNEKLFF.

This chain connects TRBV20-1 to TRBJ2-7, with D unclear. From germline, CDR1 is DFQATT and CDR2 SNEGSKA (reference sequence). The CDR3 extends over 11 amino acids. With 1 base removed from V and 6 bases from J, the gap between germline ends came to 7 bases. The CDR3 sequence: CSARGVGEQYF. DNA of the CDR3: TGCAGTGCTAGAGGGGTCGGCGAGCAGTACTTC.

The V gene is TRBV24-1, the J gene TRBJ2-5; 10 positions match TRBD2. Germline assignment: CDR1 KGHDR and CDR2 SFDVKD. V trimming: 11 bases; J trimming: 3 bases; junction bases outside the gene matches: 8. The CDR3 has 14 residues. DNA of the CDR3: TGTGCCAAAACATGGACTAGCGGAGAAGAGACCCAGTACTTC. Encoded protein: CAKTWTSGEETQYF.

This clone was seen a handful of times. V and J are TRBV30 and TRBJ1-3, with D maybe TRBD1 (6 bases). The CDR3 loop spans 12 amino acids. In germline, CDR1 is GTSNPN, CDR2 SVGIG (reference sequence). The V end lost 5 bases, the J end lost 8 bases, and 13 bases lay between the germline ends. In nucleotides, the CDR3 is TGTGCCTGGGAGATTAGGGGGGACACCATATATTTT. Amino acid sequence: CAWEIRGDTIYF.

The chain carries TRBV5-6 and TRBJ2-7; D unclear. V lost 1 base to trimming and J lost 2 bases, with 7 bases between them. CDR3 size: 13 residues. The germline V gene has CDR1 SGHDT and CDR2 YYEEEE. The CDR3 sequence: CASSLYGPYEQYF. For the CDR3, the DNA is TGTGCCAGCAGCTTGTACGGTCCCTACGAGCAGTACTTC.

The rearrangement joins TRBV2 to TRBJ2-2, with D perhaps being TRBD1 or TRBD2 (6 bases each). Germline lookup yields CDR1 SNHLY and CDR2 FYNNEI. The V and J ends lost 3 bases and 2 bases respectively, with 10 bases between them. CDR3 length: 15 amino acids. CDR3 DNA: TGTGCCAGCAGTGACAGGGGAGGAAACACCGGGGAGCTGTTTTTT. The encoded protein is CASSDRGGNTGELFF.

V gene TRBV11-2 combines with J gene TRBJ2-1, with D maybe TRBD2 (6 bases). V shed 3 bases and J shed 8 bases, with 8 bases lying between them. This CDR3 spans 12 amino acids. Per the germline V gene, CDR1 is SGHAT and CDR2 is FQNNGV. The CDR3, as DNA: TGTGCCAGCAGCTTTGCGGGGTATGAGCAGTTCTTC. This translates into CASSFAGYEQFF.

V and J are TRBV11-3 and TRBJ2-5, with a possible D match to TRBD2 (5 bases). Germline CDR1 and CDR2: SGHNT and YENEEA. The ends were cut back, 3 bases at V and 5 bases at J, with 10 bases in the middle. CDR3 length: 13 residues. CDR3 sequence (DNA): TGTGCCAGCAGCTTGGGTCAGCGGGAGACCCAGTACTTC. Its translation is CASSLGQRETQYF.

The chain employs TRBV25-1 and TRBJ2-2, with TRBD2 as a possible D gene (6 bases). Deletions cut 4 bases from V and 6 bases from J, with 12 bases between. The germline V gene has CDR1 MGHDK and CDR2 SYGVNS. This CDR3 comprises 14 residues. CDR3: CASSVGWGAGELFF. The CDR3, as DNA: TGTGCCAGCAGTGTGGGTTGGGGGGCCGGGGAGCTGTTTTTT.

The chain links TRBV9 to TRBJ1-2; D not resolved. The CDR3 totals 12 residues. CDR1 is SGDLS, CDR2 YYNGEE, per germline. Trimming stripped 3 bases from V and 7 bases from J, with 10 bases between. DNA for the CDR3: TGTGCCAGCAGCGCGAGTGGGGTTGGCTACACCTTC. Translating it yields CASSASGVGYTF.

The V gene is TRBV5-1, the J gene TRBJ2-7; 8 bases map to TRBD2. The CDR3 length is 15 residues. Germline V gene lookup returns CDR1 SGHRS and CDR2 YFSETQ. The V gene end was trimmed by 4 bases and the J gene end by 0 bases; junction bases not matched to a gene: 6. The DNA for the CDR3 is TGCGCCAGCAGCACTAGCGGATTCCCCTCCTACGAGCAGTACTTC. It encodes CASSTSGFPSYEQYF.